The 5 T cell receptor beta chains listed next were all sequenced from one sample in a study of blood T cell repertoires in COVID-19. Using immunoSEQ multiplex PCR, the repertoire was profiled, and TCRdb retains in-frame clones only, with some absent. The sample yields roughly 35,000 clones, over 75% seen once. The source material was peripheral blood. The receptors stem from a man of 80 years or more with active or convalescent COVID-19.

The rearrangement joins TRBV5-1 to TRBJ1-1; tentatively, D is TRBD1 (5 bases). Germline CDR1 SGHRS, CDR2 YFSETQ. The CDR3 contains 13 residues. The V gene lost 5 bases and the J gene lost 2 bases, with 10 bases spanning the gap. CDR3 DNA sequence: TGCGCCAGCAGGCGCCAGGGAAACACTGAAGCTTTCTTT. Its translation: CASRRQGNTEAFF.

The genes are TRBV11-3 and TRBJ2-7, with D possibly matching TRBD1 (6 bases). The CDR3 is 14 amino acids. Germline V lookup: CDR1 SGHNT, CDR2 YENEEA. V lost 1 base and J lost 2, with 9 bases in between. The CDR3 region has the DNA TGTGCCAGCAGCTTAGGCGCAGGGGCCTACGAGCAGTACTTC. Amino acids: CASSLGAGAYEQYF.

V and J are TRBV11-2 and TRBJ1-1, with a tentative D call TRBD1 (5 bases). Germline CDR1 is SGHAT and CDR2 is FQNNGV. The CDR3 totals 15 residues. V was pared by 2 bases and J by 1 base, with 11 bases between. CDR3 nucleotides: TGTGCCAGCAGCTTACGGGGGGTTGCGAACACTGAAGCTTTCTTT. Translation: CASSLRGVANTEAFF.

This chain uses TRBV6-1 with TRBJ1-5, with D possibly being TRBD1 (5 bases). Trimming took 2 bases from V and 6 from J, leaving 17 bases between them. Germline-derived CDR1 and CDR2 are MNHNS and SASEGT. The CDR3 covers 16 residues. DNA for the CDR3: TGTGCCAGCAGTGAATTACGCGGTAGGGGTGGTCAGCCCCAGCATTTT. It translates to CASSELRGRGGQPQHF.

This chain links TRBV11-3 with TRBJ2-3, with D perhaps TRBD2 (6 bases). This CDR3 spans 14 amino acids. The ends were cut back, 4 bases at V and 2 bases at J, with 10 bases in the middle. Germline CDR1 reads SGHNT; CDR2 reads YENEEA. CDR3 nucleotides: TGTGCCAGCAGCTCCGGGGGATACACAGATACGCAGTATTTT. Residues: CASSSGGYTDTQYF.